Shown below are 22 T cell receptor beta chains from a single sample sequenced in a study of T cell responses to AZD1222 COVID-19 vaccine. Sequenced by immunoSEQ multiplex PCR; TCRdb stores in-frame clones only, minus some. The sample holds 150,000 to 190,000 clones, 90% seen once. The source was peripheral blood, collected 28 days after the second AZD1222 dose. Receptor source: an adult who received the AZD1222 COVID-19 vaccine.

This clone appeared once. The rearrangement links TRBV11-2 to TRBJ1-2; D is perhaps TRBD1 (5 bases). The CDR3 runs 15 residues. Germline assignment: CDR1 SGHAT and CDR2 FQNNGV. Trimming cost V 10 bases and J 8 bases, with 26 bases left between them. This CDR3 is CAIPQAGLALGGYTF. The CDR3 bases are TGTGCCATACCACAGGCAGGTCTTGCCCTTGGAGGCTACACCTTC.

This chain links TRBV6-5 with TRBJ1-2, with TRBD1 as a possible D gene (5 bases). Trimming cost V 6 bases and J 2 bases, with 13 bases left between them. Per the germline V gene, CDR1 is MNHEY and CDR2 is SVGAGI. The CDR3 covers 14 residues. The CDR3 spells CASSPAGTNYGYTF. As DNA, the CDR3 is TGTGCCAGCAGCCCGGCGGGGACGAACTATGGCTACACCTTC.

The chain links TRBV11-2 to TRBJ2-5; 11 nucleotides line up with TRBD2. The CDR3 has 16 residues. Trimming cost V 2 bases and J 4 bases; bases outside gene matches: 6. Germline V CDR1 and CDR2: SGHAT, FQNNGV. CDR3 sequence (DNA): TGTGCCAGCAGCTTAACCTTAGCGGGGGGGCGAGAGACCCAGTACTTC. This codes for CASSLTLAGGRETQYF.

Only one count was recorded for this clone. J is TRBJ1-1 and V is TRBV28; D perhaps matches TRBD1 (5 bases). Germline V gene data show CDR1 as MDHEN and CDR2 as SYDVKM. CDR3 length: 15 residues. Between the trimmed V and J ends, which lost 1 base and 1 base, there was a span of 10 bases. The CDR3 region is CASSLLGPRNTEAFF. The CDR3 bases are TGTGCCAGCAGTTTATTGGGACCGCGGAACACTGAAGCTTTCTTT.

V and J are TRBV28 and TRBJ1-5, with D tentatively TRBD1 (5 bases). The CDR3 length is 11 residues. The ends were cut back, 11 bases at V and 3 bases at J, with 8 bases in the middle. Germline CDR1 reads MDHEN; CDR2 reads SYDVKM. CDR3 coding DNA: TGTGCCTCGGGGACCAATCAGCCCCAGCATTTT. The encoded protein is CASGTNQPQHF.

This clone was observed a few times. This chain connects TRBV5-6 to TRBJ2-2; tentatively, D is TRBD2 (6 bases). The germline CDR1 and CDR2 sequences are SGHDT and YYEEEE. The CDR3 runs 15 residues. V gave up 1 base and J gave up 6 bases, with 13 bases separating them. Here the CDR3 reads CASSLLEGPAGELFF. CDR3 DNA: TGTGCCAGCAGCTTGCTGGAGGGGCCCGCCGGGGAGCTGTTTTTT.

The gene calls are TRBV9 and TRBJ2-5; D remains unclear. Germline V gene lookup returns CDR1 SGDLS and CDR2 YYNGEE. The CDR3 extends over 13 amino acids. V gave up 4 bases and J gave up 5 bases, with 12 bases separating them. As DNA, the CDR3 is TGTGCCAGCAGCCCCAGACTCCATGAGACCCAGTACTTC. This codes for CASSPRLHETQYF.

This chain joins TRBV29-1 and TRBJ2-2, with 10 bases lining up with TRBD1. Germline lookup yields CDR1 SQVTM and CDR2 ANQGSEA. CDR3 length: 14 residues. V dropped 4 bases and J dropped 4; count of bases not matched to a gene: 3. CDR3: CSVGGQGITGELFF. The CDR3 bases are TGCAGCGTTGGGGGACAGGGGATCACCGGGGAGCTGTTTTTT.

The chain employs TRBV5-1 and TRBJ2-1, with a weak D call TRBD1 (6 bases). V was shortened by 0 bases and J by 1 base, with 8 bases between the two germline ends. Germline-derived CDR1 and CDR2 are SGHRS and YFSETQ. The CDR3 is 15 amino acids. In DNA, the CDR3 is TGCGCCAGCAGCTTGGCAGGGGTGTCCTACAATGAGCAGTTCTTC. This translates into CASSLAGVSYNEQFF. The full variable domain, rest sourced from reference TRBV5-1 and TRBJ2-1, is KAGVTQTPRYLIKTRGQQVTLSCSPISGHRSVSWYQQTPGQGLQFLFEYFSETQRNKGNFPGRFSGRQFSNSRSEMNVSTLELGDSALYLCASSLAGVSYNEQFFGPGTRLTVL.

The chain combines TRBV28 with TRBJ1-4; 7 bases match TRBD1. The CDR3 has 15 amino acids. Germline V lookup: CDR1 MDHEN, CDR2 SYDVKM. Unmatched junction bases numbered 10, after V lost 6 bases and J lost 6 bases. This CDR3 is CASSSMSTGYEKLFF. The CDR3 bases are TGTGCCAGCAGCTCCATGTCGACAGGGTATGAAAAACTGTTTTTT.

The chain is built from TRBV19 and TRBJ1-4; unclear D gene. Germline loops: CDR1 LNHDA, CDR2 SQIVND (reference sequence). The CDR3 loop spans 14 amino acids. V gave up 5 bases and J gave up 8 bases, with 15 bases separating them. This CDR3 is CASSPRRAREKLFF. The CDR3 DNA is TGTGCCAGTAGTCCTAGGAGGGCCAGAGAAAAACTGTTTTTT. The whole variable domain, filled in from reference TRBV19 and TRBJ1-4, reads DGGITQSPKYLFRKEGQNVTLSCEQNLNHDAMYWYRQDPGQGLRLIYYSQIVNDFQKGDIAEGYSVSREKKESFPLTVTSAQKNPTAFYLCASSPRRAREKLFFGSGTQLSVL.

The genes are TRBV9 and TRBJ2-3, with 8 positions matching TRBD2. The germline V gene encodes CDR1 SGDLS and CDR2 YYNGEE. With 0 bases clipped from V and 0 bases from J, the junction kept 6 bases outside the gene matches. The CDR3 extends over 17 amino acids. The CDR3 DNA follows: TGTGCCAGCAGCGTAGACCGTGGCGGGAGGAGCACAGATACGCAGTATTTT. Amino acids: CASSVDRGGRSTDTQYF.

This chain links TRBV19 with TRBJ1-1; D might be TRBD1 (5 bases). The CDR3 runs 15 residues. V dropped 5 bases and J dropped 4 bases, with 17 bases sitting between them. The germline CDR1 and CDR2 sequences are LNHDA and SQIVND (reference sequence). The CDR3 nucleotides read TGTGCCAGTAGTCCGGGGACCCTCTCGGGCACTGAAGCTTTCTTT. Translating it yields CASSPGTLSGTEAFF.

J is TRBJ1-1 and V is TRBV6-5; tentatively, D is TRBD1 (5 bases). The germline gives CDR1 MNHEY, CDR2 SVGAGI. V lost 10 bases, J lost 1 base, and 16 bases lay in between. This CDR3 is 14 amino acids long. This CDR3 reads CAIRPQRGNTEAFF. The DNA for the CDR3 is TGTGCCATCCGCCCCCAGAGGGGGAACACTGAAGCTTTCTTT.

The chain uses TRBV2 and TRBJ2-7; the D gene is possibly TRBD1 (5 bases). The V end was cut by 4 bases, the J end by 3 bases, with 7 bases between. The CDR3 is made up of 12 amino acids. Germline CDR1 SNHLY, CDR2 FYNNEI. The chain's CDR3 is CASSGQFYEQYF. DNA for the CDR3: TGTGCCAGCAGTGGACAGTTCTACGAGCAGTACTTC.

The chain links TRBV7-3 to TRBJ1-1; tentatively, D is TRBD1 (5 bases). V lost 7 bases and J lost 5, with 14 bases in between. Germline CDR1 SGHTA, CDR2 FQGTGA. The CDR3 consists of 13 residues. In DNA form, the CDR3 reads TGTGCCAGCACCCATCTCGGGGGGACTGAAGCTTTCTTT. The encoded protein is CASTHLGGTEAFF.

This chain links TRBV6-1 with TRBJ1-2; D not certain. V was shortened by 3 bases and J by 8 bases, with 10 bases between the two germline ends. CDR3 length: 12 residues. Germline values: CDR1 MNHNS, CDR2 SASEGT. CDR3: CASSDRFWGYTF. The CDR3 region has the DNA TGTGCCAGCAGTGACAGGTTCTGGGGCTACACCTTC.

This clone was observed once. V and J are TRBV9 and TRBJ2-3, with TRBD2 matching over 7 bases. The CDR3 has 14 residues. V lost 0 bases to trimming and J lost 4 bases; unmatched junction nucleotides: 2. Germline V gene lookup returns CDR1 SGDLS and CDR2 YYNGEE. CDR3: CASSVGTSSDTQYF. For the CDR3, the DNA is TGTGCCAGCAGCGTAGGGACTAGTTCAGATACGCAGTATTTT.

CDR3 amino acids: CASSLTRGTEAFF. DNA for the CDR3: TGCGCCAGCAGCTTGACTAGGGGCACTGAAGCTTTCTTT. This chain joins TRBV5-1 and TRBJ1-1; TRBD1 might be the D (5 bases). CDR1 SGHRS and CDR2 YFSETQ come from the germline V gene. V lost 1 base, J lost 4 bases, and 8 bases lay in between. This CDR3 is 13 amino acids long.

The V and J genes are TRBV6-5 and TRBJ1-5, with D unresolved. V was pared by 2 bases and J by 3 bases, with 8 bases between. Per germline, CDR1 MNHEY and CDR2 SVGAGI. This CDR3 spans 14 amino acids. CDR3 amino acids: CASSYEGNNQPQHF. CDR3 DNA sequence: TGTGCCAGCAGTTACGAGGGAAACAATCAGCCCCAGCATTTT.

The chain couples TRBV6-5 to TRBJ2-2; D is uncertain. The V and J ends lost 3 bases and 8 bases respectively, with 7 bases between them. The CDR3 is 12 residues long. From germline, CDR1 is MNHEY and CDR2 SVGAGI. This CDR3 is CASSYTTGELFF. The CDR3 bases are TGTGCCAGCAGTTATACGACAGGGGAGCTGTTTTTT.

Comments on this clone: The same CDR3 arises from other DNA sequences in this sample as well. This chain connects TRBV30 to TRBJ1-2; D not certain. Germline V CDR1 and CDR2: GTSNPN, SVGIG (reference sequence). The germline V and J ends were trimmed by 0 bases and 8 bases, with 7 bases remaining between them. The CDR3 consists of 11 residues. CDR3 nucleotides: TGTGCCTGGAGTGTAGGCGGGGGCTACACCTTC. It encodes CAWSVGGGYTF. Filled out from reference TRBV30 and TRBJ1-2, the complete variable domain reads SQTIHQWPATLVQPVGSPLSLECTVEGTSNPNLYWYRQAAGRGLQLLFYSVGIGQISSEVPQNLSASRPQDRQFILSSKKLLLSDSGFYLCAWSVGGGYTFGSGTRLTVV.